These 23 T cell receptor beta chains share one sample of origin, sequenced in a study of a mutant IDH1 vaccine in newly diagnosed glioma. TCRdb's copy holds only in-frame clones and misses some; the assay was immunoSEQ multiplex PCR. Of some 23,000 clones listed, roughly two thirds were seen once; the top ten hold approximately 11%. As for time point: week 11, during vaccination. Vaccination used 300 ug of mutant IDH1 20-mer peptide per dose, with topical imiquimod. These receptors have no known antigen. Source: peripheral blood mononuclear cells (PBMCs), taken from a glioma patient whose treatment included an IDH1 peptide vaccine. The origin of the receptors is a man between 18 and 29 years old with glioma. Some clones in this sample may be carry-over from other donors' samples.

This chain connects TRBV15 to TRBJ1-4; the D is unclear. CDR3 length equals 14 residues. V lost 0 bases and J 6 bases, leaving 8 bases between the germline ends. In germline, CDR1 is LNHNV, CDR2 YYDKDF (reference sequence). The CDR3 nucleotides read TGTGCCACCAGCAGAGACACGGGCTATGAAAAACTGTTTTTT. Translated: CATSRDTGYEKLFF.

V and J are TRBV14 and TRBJ2-1, with 9 bases fitting TRBD1. The CDR3 is 16 amino acids. V lost 4 bases, J lost 4 bases, and 8 bases stayed unmatched. Germline assignment: CDR1 SGHDN and CDR2 FVKESK. CDR3 residues: CASSPLQGAGYNEQFF. CDR3 sequence (DNA): TGTGCCAGCAGCCCCCTACAGGGGGCCGGTTACAATGAGCAGTTCTTC.

In its sample, this clone was seen a few times. This chain connects TRBV9 to TRBJ1-1, with no clear D. The CDR3 contains 12 residues. CDR1 is SGDLS, CDR2 YYNGEE, per germline. Trimming took off 4 bases at V and 0 bases at J, with 4 bases between the two ends. CDR3 DNA: TGTGCCAGCAGCAACATGAACACTGAAGCTTTCTTT. This gives the protein CASSNMNTEAFF.

The rearrangement links TRBV30 to TRBJ1-3; D call uncertain. The CDR3 runs 11 residues. The V gene lost 2 bases and the J gene lost 8 bases, with 7 bases spanning the gap. Germline lookup yields CDR1 GTSNPN and CDR2 SVGIG (reference sequence). CDR3: CAWSPWDTIYF. The CDR3 nucleotides read TGTGCCTGGAGTCCCTGGGACACCATATATTTT.

CDR3 sequence: CASSQGWMRRTDEQFF. In DNA form, the CDR3 reads TGCGCCAGCAGCCAAGGGTGGATGCGGAGGACCGATGAGCAGTTCTTC. The chain combines TRBV4-3 with TRBJ2-1; tentative D call: TRBD2 (5 bases). V was pared by 1 base and J by 8 bases, with 18 bases between. This CDR3 is 16 amino acids long. The germline CDR1 and CDR2 sequences are LGHNA and YSLEER.

The rearrangement uses TRBV7-9 and TRBJ1-1, with 10 bases that match TRBD1. The germline CDR1 and CDR2 sequences are SEHNR and FQNEAQ (reference sequence). V trimming: 5 bases; J trimming: 1 base; junction bases outside the gene matches: 13. The CDR3 is made up of 18 amino acids. CDR3 loop: CASSNRGQGFDGNTEAFF. CDR3 nucleotide sequence: TGTGCCAGCAGCAACCGGGGACAGGGGTTCGACGGGAACACTGAAGCTTTCTTT.

This clone occurred a few times. This rearrangement joins TRBV4-1 to TRBJ2-5; perhaps D is TRBD1 or TRBD2 (5 bases each). This CDR3 has 15 residues. Trimming removed 0 bases from V and 2 bases from J, with 10 bases in between. Germline V lookup: CDR1 MGHRA, CDR2 YSYEKL. For the CDR3, the DNA is TGCGCCAGCAGCCAAGATACGGGACGGCAAGAGACCCAGTACTTC. Amino acids: CASSQDTGRQETQYF.

This clone was seen a handful of times. The genes are TRBV11-2 and TRBJ2-1; TRBD1 is a possible D gene (6 bases). The CDR3 sequence is 12 residues long. Germline V gives CDR1 SGHAT, CDR2 FQNNGV. V was clipped by 5 bases and J by 10 bases, with 12 bases between them. CDR3 sequence reads: CASSPRTEEQFF. The DNA for the CDR3 is TGTGCCAGCAGCCCCCGGACAGAGGAGCAGTTCTTC. The whole variable domain, filled in from reference TRBV11-2 and TRBJ2-1, reads EAGVAQSPRYKIIEKRQSVAFWCNPISGHATLYWYQQILGQGPKLLIQFQNNGVVDDSQLPKDRFSAERLKGVDSTLKIQPAKLEDSAVYLCASSPRTEEQFFGPGTRLTVL.

This clone has more than one count but fewer than ten. Other nucleotide sequences from this sample produce the same CDR3. The J gene is TRBJ1-1, the V gene TRBV19, with D possibly being TRBD1 (5 bases). Germline assignment: CDR1 LNHDA and CDR2 SQIVND (reference sequence). V dropped 2 bases and J dropped 1 base, with 5 bases sitting between them. The length of the CDR3 is 13 residues. CDR3 residues: CASSIRGNTEAFF. Here the CDR3 DNA reads TGTGCCAGTAGTATAAGGGGGAACACTGAAGCTTTCTTT.

The J gene is TRBJ2-1, the V gene TRBV5-1; D is possibly TRBD1 (6 bases). The CDR3 runs 14 residues. V was cut by 4 bases and J by 3 bases, with 11 bases left in between. Germline V lookup: CDR1 SGHRS, CDR2 YFSETQ. The CDR3 protein is CASSQDSIYNEQFF. CDR3 sequence (DNA): TGCGCCAGCAGCCAGGACAGTATCTACAATGAGCAGTTCTTC.

This chain links TRBV7-6 with TRBJ1-1; a weak D match, TRBD1 (5 bases). This CDR3 is built from 15 residues. V was cut by 5 bases and J by 1 base, with 14 bases left in between. The germline V gene encodes CDR1 SGHVS and CDR2 FNYEAQ. CDR3 DNA: TGTGCCAGCAGCCGACCGGGGGGGTGGAACACTGAAGCTTTCTTT. It is translated as CASSRPGGWNTEAFF.

The V call is TRBV4-2, the J call TRBJ2-6; no clear D. Germline V gene sequence: CDR1 LGHNA, CDR2 YNFKEQ. This CDR3 comprises 17 residues. Trimming removed 0 bases at V and 1 base at J, with 10 bases between. CDR3 protein: CASSQDQSRSGANVLTF. The CDR3 bases are TGTGCCAGCAGCCAAGATCAATCGAGATCTGGGGCCAACGTCCTGACTTTC.

V gene TRBV9 combines with J gene TRBJ2-7; D might be TRBD1 (5 bases). Germline V gene data show CDR1 as SGDLS and CDR2 as YYNGEE. The CDR3 length is 15 residues. V was clipped by 0 bases and J by 6 bases, with 16 bases between them. In nucleotides, the CDR3 is TGTGCCAGCAGCGTAGGGGCAGGGAAGGTCGGCGAGCAGTACTTC. It translates to CASSVGAGKVGEQYF.

The rearrangement joins TRBV4-2 to TRBJ2-1; 13 bases are a match to TRBD2. Unmatched junction bases numbered 13, after V lost 3 bases and J lost 8 bases. There are 18 residues in the CDR3. Germline values: CDR1 LGHNA, CDR2 YNFKEQ. The CDR3, as DNA: TGTGCCAGCAGCCATCCCACTCGGACTAGCGGGGGTTGGGATGAGCAGTTCTTC. Encoded protein: CASSHPTRTSGGWDEQFF.

The chain employs TRBV10-2 and TRBJ1-5; no clear D gene. The CDR3 consists of 15 residues. Germline V CDR1 and CDR2: WSHSY, SAAADI. With 3 bases removed from V and 0 bases from J, the gap between germline ends came to 9 bases. In DNA form, the CDR3 reads TGCGCCAGCAGTGACAGGACCCTTAGCAATCAGCCCCAGCATTTT. This gives the protein CASSDRTLSNQPQHF.

The table lists this clone with a few counts. The chain uses TRBV6-1 and TRBJ2-5; TRBD1 agrees at 11 bases. V was clipped by 0 bases and J by 6 bases; unmatched bases: 3. Germline assignment: CDR1 MNHNS and CDR2 SASEGT. The CDR3 length is 15 residues. The CDR3 DNA sequence: TGTGCCAGCAGTGAAGCGCCGGACAGGGGGCAGACCCAGTACTTC. Translated, it gives CASSEAPDRGQTQYF.

V is TRBV7-2 and J is TRBJ1-2; D possibly corresponds to TRBD1 (5 bases). This CDR3 has 13 residues. The ends were cut back, 5 bases at V and 3 bases at J, with 10 bases in the middle. Per the germline V gene, CDR1 is SGHTA and CDR2 is FQGNSA. The DNA of the CDR3 is TGTGCCAGCAGCCTGGGACCGGACTATGGCTACACCTTC. It codes for CASSLGPDYGYTF.

V and J are TRBV30 and TRBJ2-7; 7 nucleotides agree with TRBD2. The germline gives CDR1 GTSNPN, CDR2 SVGIG (reference sequence). The J segment lost 5 bases and the V segment lost 5 bases, leaving 6 bases of the junction unmatched. The CDR3 loop spans 12 amino acids. The chain's CDR3 is CAWREVADEQYF. DNA of the CDR3: TGTGCCTGGCGGGAGGTAGCGGACGAGCAGTACTTC.

This sequence joins TRBV28 and TRBJ2-7; tentatively, D is TRBD1 or TRBD2 (5 bases each). Germline CDR1 reads MDHEN; CDR2 reads SYDVKM. This CDR3 spans 18 amino acids. The V gene lost 6 bases and the J gene lost 3 bases, with 27 bases spanning the gap. The CDR3 DNA follows: TGTGCCAGCAGCCTAGAGGGGCCTTTAGGCAGGAACCGCTACGAGCAGTACTTC. It codes for CASSLEGPLGRNRYEQYF.

The gene calls are TRBV7-3 and TRBJ1-2; D is ambiguous. Germline CDR1 is SGHTA and CDR2 is FQGTGA. There are 15 residues in the CDR3. V lost 5 bases, J lost 3 bases, and 16 bases lay in between. The CDR3 protein is CASSPGVSPDYGYTF. DNA of the CDR3: TGTGCCAGCAGCCCTGGGGTCTCCCCTGACTATGGCTACACCTTC.

The chain links TRBV7-9 to TRBJ2-1, with D maybe TRBD2 (6 bases). This CDR3 region has 14 residues. CDR1 and CDR2 from the germline V gene are SEHNR and FQNEAQ (reference sequence). V was cut by 5 bases and J by 7 bases, with 15 bases left in between. CDR3 protein: CASSRLGGGNEQFF. As DNA, the CDR3 is TGTGCCAGCAGCCGTCTAGGTGGGGGGAATGAGCAGTTCTTC.

The chain uses TRBV7-3 and TRBJ2-1; D not certain. The length of the CDR3 is 14 residues. Per the germline V gene, CDR1 is SGHTA and CDR2 is FQGTGA. Trimming stripped 3 bases from V and 7 bases from J, with 13 bases between. DNA of the CDR3: TGTGCCAGCAGCTTGCTCGGTGGGTTGAATGAGCAGTTCTTC. This codes for CASSLLGGLNEQFF. The full variable domain, in which reference TRBV7-3 and TRBJ2-1 provide the parts outside the CDR3, is GAGVSQTPSNKVTEKGKYVELRCDPISGHTALYWYRQSLGQGPEFLIYFQGTGAADDSGLPNDRFFAVRPEGSVSTLKIQRTERGDSAVYLCASSLLGGLNEQFFGPGTRLTVL.

The V gene is TRBV6-6, the J gene TRBJ2-1; D not certain. V was cut by 5 bases and J by 6 bases, with 11 bases left in between. CDR3 length equals 13 residues. Germline V lookup: CDR1 MNHNY, CDR2 SVGAGI (reference sequence). CDR3 DNA: TGTGCCAGCAGTGGGTTAGAATTCAATGAGCAGTTCTTC. Translation gives CASSGLEFNEQFF.